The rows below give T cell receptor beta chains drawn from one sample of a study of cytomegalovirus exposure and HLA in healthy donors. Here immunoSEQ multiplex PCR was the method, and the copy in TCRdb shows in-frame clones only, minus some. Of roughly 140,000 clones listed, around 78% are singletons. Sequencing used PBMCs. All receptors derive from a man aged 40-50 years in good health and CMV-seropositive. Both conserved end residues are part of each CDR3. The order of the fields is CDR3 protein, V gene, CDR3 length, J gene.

CDR3 protein: CASSSDRLAKNIQYF
V gene: TRBV7-8
CDR3 length: 15
J gene: TRBJ2-4

CDR3 protein: CASRTGQYYEQYF
V gene: TRBV2
CDR3 length: 13
J gene: TRBJ2-7

CDR3 protein: CAIRQGIGELFF
V gene: TRBV10-3
CDR3 length: 12
J gene: TRBJ2-2

CDR3 protein: CATQPGVRETQYF
V gene: TRBV7-2
CDR3 length: 13
J gene: TRBJ2-5

CDR3 protein: CAISERETTGELFF
V gene: TRBV10-3
CDR3 length: 14
J gene: TRBJ2-2

CDR3 protein: CASSSSPHGYTF
V gene: TRBV4-2
CDR3 length: 12
J gene: TRBJ1-2

CDR3 protein: CASSPVYLSSYNEQFF
V gene: TRBV7-6
CDR3 length: 16
J gene: TRBJ2-1

CDR3 protein: CASSRISSPGPIYEQYF
V gene: TRBV4-3
CDR3 length: 17
J gene: TRBJ2-7

CDR3 protein: CASSKDSYEQYF
V gene: TRBV6-6
CDR3 length: 12
J gene: TRBJ2-7

CDR3 protein: CATSREQRGTQYF
V gene: TRBV15
CDR3 length: 13
J gene: TRBJ2-5

CDR3 protein: CASSMQQGRNYGYTF
V gene: TRBV5-4
CDR3 length: 15
J gene: TRBJ1-2

CDR3 protein: CASSSTGTSVNNEQFF
V gene: TRBV19
CDR3 length: 16
J gene: TRBJ2-1

CDR3 protein: CASSLVASGRAVTQYF
V gene: TRBV7-9
CDR3 length: 16
J gene: TRBJ2-5

CDR3 protein: CASSVEEGRTYEQYF
V gene: TRBV9
CDR3 length: 15
J gene: TRBJ2-7

CDR3 protein: CASSIGTSGANVLTF
V gene: TRBV19
CDR3 length: 15
J gene: TRBJ2-6

CDR3 protein: CARSRTDGDGYTF
V gene: TRBV30
CDR3 length: 13
J gene: TRBJ1-2

CDR3 protein: CASRDRVRGETQYF
V gene: TRBV2
CDR3 length: 14
J gene: TRBJ2-5

CDR3 protein: CASRVAGVPEQYF
V gene: TRBV2
CDR3 length: 13
J gene: TRBJ2-7

CDR3 protein: CAISERDTSYEQYF
V gene: TRBV10-3
CDR3 length: 14
J gene: TRBJ2-7

CDR3 protein: CASSPRGGGMNTEAFF
V gene: TRBV18
CDR3 length: 16
J gene: TRBJ1-1

CDR3 protein: CASSLRTSGLTSSYNEQFF
V gene: TRBV19
CDR3 length: 19
J gene: TRBJ2-1

CDR3 protein: CASSLDQSRGNEQFF
V gene: TRBV11-2
CDR3 length: 15
J gene: TRBJ2-1

CDR3 protein: CASSPQGQGSYEQYF
V gene: TRBV18
CDR3 length: 15
J gene: .

CDR3 protein: CASSIDLGGAFIYNEQFF
V gene: TRBV19
CDR3 length: 18
J gene: TRBJ2-1